A single sample is the source of the 17 T cell receptor beta chains below, sequenced in a study of long-term antiretroviral therapy in people with HIV. At survey level, the immunoSEQ assay was run in its v3.0 version. Sequenced by immunoSEQ multiplex PCR; TCRdb stores in-frame clones only, minus some. The repertoire has around 28,000 clones, 80% to 95% of them found once; the top ten carry around 4.2%. Here the sequenced sample was unsorted PBMCs, taken 3.1 years after starting antiretroviral therapy. The receptors stem from a young man with HIV.

V gene TRBV28 combines with J gene TRBJ2-7; D remains unclear. Looked up from germline, CDR1 is MDHEN and CDR2 is SYDVKM. The CDR3 contains 12 residues. The V end was cut by 2 bases, the J end by 6 bases, with 8 bases between. CDR3 coding DNA: TGTGCCAGCAGTTTAAGCTCCGCCGAGCAGTACTTC. Amino acid sequence: CASSLSSAEQYF.

The rearrangement uses TRBV6-1 and TRBJ2-7; D gene ambiguous. The CDR3 length is 11 residues. CDR1 is MNHNS and CDR2 is SASEGT in the germline V gene. The ends were cut back, 5 bases at V and 0 bases at J, with 2 bases in the middle. The CDR3 sequence: CASSPSYEQYF. The CDR3 DNA reads as TGTGCCAGCAGTCCCTCCTACGAGCAGTACTTC.

The chain links TRBV19 to TRBJ1-1; 7 bases are a match to TRBD1. Per germline, CDR1 LNHDA and CDR2 SQIVND (reference sequence). The CDR3 extends over 14 amino acids. V shed 8 bases, J shed 1 base, and the junction held 7 bases outside the gene matches. The CDR3 DNA follows: TGTGCCAGTGCCGACAGGGTCTCGAACACTGAAGCTTTCTTT. It specifies CASADRVSNTEAFF.

This chain connects TRBV5-6 to TRBJ2-5; D uncertain. The length of the CDR3 is 15 residues. V was clipped by 5 bases and J by 3 bases, with 17 bases between them. From germline, CDR1 is SGHDT and CDR2 YYEEEE. The CDR3 sequence: CASSSDANQEETQYF. CDR3 bases: TGTGCCAGCAGTTCTGACGCCAACCAAGAAGAGACCCAGTACTTC.

The CDR3, as DNA: TGTGCCAGCAGCATCTCCTACGAGCAGTACTTC. Translated, it gives CASSISYEQYF. The rearrangement uses TRBV7-9 and TRBJ2-7, with D hard to call. The V gene's germline CDR1 is SEHNR and CDR2 FQNEAQ (reference sequence). The CDR3 spans 11 residues. V gave up 5 bases and J gave up 0 bases, with 2 bases separating them.

The chain joins TRBV9 to TRBJ1-1; D possibly corresponds to TRBD1 (6 bases). The V and J ends lost 2 bases and 0 bases respectively, with 8 bases between them. This CDR3 region has 14 residues. Germline CDR1 SGDLS, CDR2 YYNGEE. The CDR3 sequence is CASSVDSLNTEAFF. CDR3 DNA: TGTGCCAGCAGCGTGGACAGCTTGAACACTGAAGCTTTCTTT.

The chain has TRBV28 and TRBJ2-3; D call uncertain. The CDR3 loop spans 12 amino acids. Germline lookup yields CDR1 MDHEN and CDR2 SYDVKM. V gave up 7 bases and J gave up 5 bases, with 10 bases separating them. The CDR3 sequence is CASKGAEDTQYF. The CDR3 DNA is TGTGCCAGCAAGGGCGCAGAAGATACGCAGTATTTT.

The CDR3: CASSDAADTQYF. CDR3 sequence (DNA): TGTGCCAGCAGTGACGCGGCAGATACGCAGTATTTT. This sequence joins TRBV2 and TRBJ2-3; the D is unclear. CDR1 and CDR2 from the germline V gene are SNHLY and FYNNEI. V was cut by 3 bases and J by 4 bases, with 5 bases left in between. The CDR3 has 12 amino acids.

J is TRBJ2-1 and V is TRBV4-1, with 7 bases that match TRBD2. Trimming at V came to 0 bases and at J to 3 bases, leaving 11 bases not matched to a gene. Germline lookup yields CDR1 MGHRA and CDR2 YSYEKL. The CDR3 is made up of 18 amino acids. CDR3 DNA sequence: TGCGCCAGCAGCCAAGATGGGCGGGAGTATTACGGCTACAATGAGCAGTTCTTC. This sequence encodes CASSQDGREYYGYNEQFF.

The chain combines TRBV6-5 with TRBJ2-7, with D uncertain. V gave up 5 bases and J gave up 2 bases, with 16 bases separating them. This CDR3 region has 15 residues. Per germline, CDR1 MNHEY and CDR2 SVGAGI. CDR3 nucleotides: TGTGCCAGCAGTCGTTCAGCGTTGAGAGCCTACGAGCAGTACTTC. This sequence encodes CASSRSALRAYEQYF.

The genes are TRBV12-5 and TRBJ2-2; D gene uncertain. Germline CDR1 reads LGHNT; CDR2 reads FRNRAP. The ends were cut back, 10 bases at V and 1 base at J, with 13 bases in the middle. There are 14 residues in the CDR3. DNA for the CDR3: TGTGCTACTAATGAGGATTGGAACACCGGGGAGCTGTTTTTT. This translates into CATNEDWNTGELFF.

This chain uses TRBV2 with TRBJ2-3; 8 bases align to TRBD2. This CDR3 comprises 18 residues. Trimming removed 3 bases from V and 0 bases from J; junction bases left unmatched: 11. CDR1 is SNHLY and CDR2 is FYNNEI in the germline V gene. The CDR3, as DNA: TGTGCCAGCAGTGACCCAGCGGGGGTGTTCCCTAGCACAGATACGCAGTATTTT. It translates to CASSDPAGVFPSTDTQYF.

This sequence joins TRBV11-2 and TRBJ2-1; a weak D match, TRBD1 (5 bases). Trimming cost V 1 base and J 5 bases, with 18 bases left between them. This CDR3 has 17 residues. Germline CDR1 SGHAT, CDR2 FQNNGV. CDR3 loop: CASSLAQVAALNNEQFF. The CDR3 nucleotides read TGTGCCAGCAGCTTAGCACAGGTGGCCGCCCTAAACAATGAGCAGTTCTTC.

The chain has TRBV5-1 and TRBJ2-7; D is ambiguous. Trimming stripped 1 base from V and 2 bases from J, with 4 bases between. The CDR3 runs to 12 residues. Germline V lookup: CDR1 SGHRS, CDR2 YFSETQ. CDR3 nucleotides: TGCGCCAGCAGCTTGTCTCCCTACGAGCAGTACTTC. Residues: CASSLSPYEQYF. Full variable domain (remainder filled in from reference TRBV5-1 and TRBJ2-7): KAGVTQTPRYLIKTRGQQVTLSCSPISGHRSVSWYQQTPGQGLQFLFEYFSETQRNKGNFPGRFSGRQFSNSRSEMNVSTLELGDSALYLCASSLSPYEQYFGPGTRLTVT.

In this sample, this clone turned up a few times. The chain joins TRBV7-9 to TRBJ1-1; no definite D call. V shed 4 bases and J shed 5 bases, with 8 bases lying between them. Germline assignment: CDR1 SEHNR and CDR2 FQNEAQ (reference sequence). This CDR3 contains 12 residues. The CDR3 coding sequence is TGTGCCAGCAGCTCCCGTATGACTGAAGCTTTCTTT. The encoded protein is CASSSRMTEAFF.

This rearrangement joins TRBV10-2 to TRBJ1-5; no firm D call. The CDR3 sequence is 14 residues long. V shed 5 bases and J shed 5 bases, with 13 bases lying between them. The germline V gene has CDR1 WSHSY and CDR2 SAAADI. CDR3 region: CASSFEGLDQPQHF. The CDR3 bases are TGCGCCAGCAGTTTTGAGGGCCTTGATCAGCCCCAGCATTTT.

This chain connects TRBV11-2 to TRBJ1-1; D unresolved. The CDR3 contains 14 residues. CDR1 and CDR2 (germline): SGHAT, FQNNGV. Trimming removed 0 bases at V and 5 bases at J, with 10 bases between. In DNA, the CDR3 is TGTGCCAGCAGCTTAGAGGCGGGAGGAACTGAAGCTTTCTTT. This encodes CASSLEAGGTEAFF.